The 6 T cell receptor beta chains in this list originate from one sample, sequenced in a study of shared clonotypes between healthy human individuals. Sequencing was performed with immunoSEQ multiplex PCR; in TCRdb, only in-frame clones are kept and a portion is missing. The sample lists more than 2 million clones, around 95% occurring once. The source material was naive CD4+ T cells sorted from blood. This sample's subset: CD45RA+ positively selected. Source of these receptors: a man between 18 and 35 years old in good health.

This clone was seen once. This rearrangement joins TRBV9 to TRBJ2-7; possibly TRBD2 for D (6 bases). CDR3 size: 15 residues. Trimming left V 0 bases short and J 1 base short, with 11 bases between. Germline lookup yields CDR1 SGDLS and CDR2 YYNGEE. The CDR3 DNA sequence: TGTGCCAGCAGCGTAGACGCGGGACGATCCTACGAGCAGTACTTC. Encoded protein: CASSVDAGRSYEQYF.

The rearrangement uses TRBV7-9 and TRBJ2-1, with D unresolved. CDR3 length: 19 amino acids. Germline CDR1 is SEHNR and CDR2 is FQNEAQ (reference sequence). The V gene lost 3 bases and the J gene lost 0 bases, with 21 bases spanning the gap. DNA for the CDR3: TGTGCCAGCAGCTTTTATCGTGATTCCCTTTCTGTCTCCTACAATGAGCAGTTCTTC. Its translation: CASSFYRDSLSVSYNEQFF.

This clone was observed once. V gene TRBV5-1 combines with J gene TRBJ2-7; 8 bases line up with TRBD1. CDR3 length: 16 residues. Germline V lookup: CDR1 SGHRS, CDR2 YFSETQ. The V and J ends lost 4 bases and 2 bases, in that order; junction bases with no gene match: 11. CDR3 nucleotide sequence: TGCGCCAGCAGCGCTTGGGGTGGACAGGGCGCCTACGAGCAGTACTTC. It encodes CASSAWGGQGAYEQYF.

V gene TRBV15 combines with J gene TRBJ2-1; TRBD2 aligns across 9 bases. CDR3 size: 18 residues. The junction had 17 bases not matched to a gene; V was cut back by 7 bases and J by 4 bases. In germline, CDR1 is LNHNV, CDR2 YYDKDF (reference sequence). The CDR3 sequence: CATTRSSIAGEGYNEQFF. The CDR3 bases are TGTGCCACCACCCGGAGTTCGATAGCGGGAGAGGGATACAATGAGCAGTTCTTC.

The V gene is TRBV5-1, the J gene TRBJ2-2; D is undetermined. Germline CDR1 reads SGHRS; CDR2 reads YFSETQ. The V gene lost 2 bases and the J gene lost 0 bases, with 8 bases spanning the gap. The CDR3 extends over 15 amino acids. For the CDR3, the DNA is TGCGCCAGCAGCTTTTTGCAAGCGAACACCGGGGAGCTGTTTTTT. It yields the protein CASSFLQANTGELFF.

This chain uses TRBV14 with TRBJ1-1; 11 nucleotides match TRBD1. CDR1 is SGHDN and CDR2 is FVKESK in the germline V gene. With V trimmed by 3 bases and J by 1 base, 10 bases remained unmatched. CDR3 length equals 18 residues. CDR3 in amino acids: CASSQDRGPPITNTEAFF. For the CDR3, the DNA is TGTGCCAGCAGCCAGGACAGGGGGCCCCCGATCACGAACACTGAAGCTTTCTTT.